This T cell receptor beta chain stems from a study of shared T cell receptors in the human thymus. The CDR3 is 17 amino acids. The V gene lost 4 bases and the J gene lost 0 bases, with 16 bases spanning the gap. Germline values: CDR1 MGHDK, CDR2 SYGVNS. The table came from immunoSEQ multiplex PCR; TCRdb's copy has only in-frame clones and leaves some out. The sample has hundreds of thousands of clones; 70% to 80% are singletons. Another study also made use of these data, one on human thymus T cells. As that report states: Related work found strong thymic repertoire overlap between unrelated individuals.

The sequenced sample consisted of thymocytes. V usage is TRBV25-1 and J usage is TRBJ2-1, with D possibly being TRBD2 (5 bases). The receptor was derived from a boy under two years old with a congenital heart defect. CDR3: CASSGPGSESSYNEQFF. DNA of the CDR3: TGTGCCAGCAGTGGCCCGGGGTCAGAGAGCTCCTACAATGAGCAGTTCTTC.